This T cell receptor beta chain was recorded in a study of blood T cell dynamics during melanoma immunotherapy. Only in-frame clones appear in the TCRdb table, and some are missing; sequencing was by immunoSEQ multiplex PCR. The sample holds 13,000 to 15,000 clones, 70% to 90% seen once. Points from the study as a whole: Whether repertoire-driving clones were melanoma-specific could not be determined.

Time point meaning: week 3, after first cycle of checkpoint inhibitor. Blood was drawn before treatment and at week 3 after checkpoint blockade. At 12 weeks after first infusion, RECIST 1.1 defined response for most patients. CDR3 length equals 12 residues. Germline values: CDR1 MNHEY, CDR2 SVGAGI. The V gene lost 8 bases and the J gene lost 4 bases, with 11 bases spanning the gap. About this clone: What it recognizes is unknown.

This clonotype was sampled from a human donor with melanoma. The rearrangement joins TRBV6-5 to TRBJ1-2; the D is unclear. The input for sequencing was blood, taken from a patient treated with checkpoint blockade. In DNA, the CDR3 is TGTGCCAGCCTCCCCGAGGGCTATGGCTACACCTTC. Encoded protein: CASLPEGYGYTF.